This T cell receptor beta chain is from a study of blood T cells in healthy people across ages. For the study at large: The template switching approach captured approximately one barcoded beta molecule for every two T cells.

Using a J-beta primer mix together with a sample-barcoded 5' primer, a second PCR was run for about 6 to 11 cycles. TCRdb re-called the 5' RACE reads through MiXCR, storing one row per CDR3 protein. Of roughly 1.4 million distinct CDR3 sequences detected, almost 60% appear once; the ten largest clones hold roughly 7%. With 6 bases removed from V and 5 bases from J, the gap between germline ends came to 20 bases. Per the germline V gene, CDR1 is MNHEY and CDR2 is SVGEGT. The CDR3 is 16 residues long. The genes are TRBV6-2 or TRBV6-3 and TRBJ2-1; D is undetermined. Input material: blood. This TCR was sampled from a man between 18 and 29 years old in good health. The CDR3 nucleotides read TGTGCCAGCAGCCAGACCACTCCAAGAACAAACAATGAGCAGTTCTTC. Encoded protein: CASSQTTPRTNNEQFF.